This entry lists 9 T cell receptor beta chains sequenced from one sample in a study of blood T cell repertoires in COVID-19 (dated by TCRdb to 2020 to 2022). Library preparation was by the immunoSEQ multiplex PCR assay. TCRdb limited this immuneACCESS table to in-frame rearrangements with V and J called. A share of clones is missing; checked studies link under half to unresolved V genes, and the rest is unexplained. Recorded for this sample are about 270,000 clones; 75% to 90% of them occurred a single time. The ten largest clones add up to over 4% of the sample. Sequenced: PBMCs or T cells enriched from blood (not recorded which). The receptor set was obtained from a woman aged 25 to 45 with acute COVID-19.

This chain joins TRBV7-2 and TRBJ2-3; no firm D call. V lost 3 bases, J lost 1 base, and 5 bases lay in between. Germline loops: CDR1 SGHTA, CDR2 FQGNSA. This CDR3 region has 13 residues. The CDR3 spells CASSFSGTDTQYF. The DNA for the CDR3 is TGTGCCAGCAGCTTTTCCGGCACAGATACGCAGTATTTT. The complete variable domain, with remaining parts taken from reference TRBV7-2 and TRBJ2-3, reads GAGVSQSPSNKVTEKGKDVELRCDPISGHTALYWYRQSLGQGLEFLIYFQGNSAPDKSGLPSDRFSAERTGGSVSTLTIQRTQQEDSAVYLCASSFSGTDTQYFGPGTRLTVL.

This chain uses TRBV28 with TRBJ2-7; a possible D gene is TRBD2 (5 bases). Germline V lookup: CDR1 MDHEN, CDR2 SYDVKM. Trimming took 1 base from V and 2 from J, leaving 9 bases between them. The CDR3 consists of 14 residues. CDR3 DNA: TGTGCCAGCAGTTTATACCCCGGGACCTACGAGCAGTACTTC. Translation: CASSLYPGTYEQYF.

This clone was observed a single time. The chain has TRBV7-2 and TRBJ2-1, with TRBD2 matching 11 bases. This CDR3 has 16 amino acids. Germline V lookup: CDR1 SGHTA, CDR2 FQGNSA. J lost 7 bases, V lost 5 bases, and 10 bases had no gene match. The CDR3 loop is CASSPAPGLAENEQFF. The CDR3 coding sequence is TGTGCCAGCAGCCCCGCCCCGGGACTAGCGGAAAATGAGCAGTTCTTC. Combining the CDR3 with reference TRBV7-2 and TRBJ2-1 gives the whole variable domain GAGVSQSPSNKVTEKGKDVELRCDPISGHTALYWYRQSLGQGLEFLIYFQGNSAPDKSGLPSDRFSAERTGGSVSTLTIQRTQQEDSAVYLCASSPAPGLAENEQFFGPGTRLTVL.

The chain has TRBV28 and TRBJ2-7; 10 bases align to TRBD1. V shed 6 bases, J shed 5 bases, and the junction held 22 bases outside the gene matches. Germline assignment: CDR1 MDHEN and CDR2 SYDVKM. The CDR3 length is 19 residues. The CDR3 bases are TGTGCCAGCAGCCCCCACATATCGGTGGCGGGACAGGGGACGCACGAGCAGTACTTC. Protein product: CASSPHISVAGQGTHEQYF.

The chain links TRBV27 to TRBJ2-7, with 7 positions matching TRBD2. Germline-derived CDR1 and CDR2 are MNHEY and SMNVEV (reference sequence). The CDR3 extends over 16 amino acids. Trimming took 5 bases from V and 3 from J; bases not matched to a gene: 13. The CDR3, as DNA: TGTGCCAGCAGTCTCAAAACTAGCGTTCCCTACTACGAGCAGTACTTC. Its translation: CASSLKTSVPYYEQYF.

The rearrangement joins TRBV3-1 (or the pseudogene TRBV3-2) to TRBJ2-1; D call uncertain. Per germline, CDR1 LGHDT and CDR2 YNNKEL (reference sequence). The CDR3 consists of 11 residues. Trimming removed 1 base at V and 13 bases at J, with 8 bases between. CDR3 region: CASSQADFQFF. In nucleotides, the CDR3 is TGTGCCAGCAGCCAAGCAGACTTTCAGTTCTTC.

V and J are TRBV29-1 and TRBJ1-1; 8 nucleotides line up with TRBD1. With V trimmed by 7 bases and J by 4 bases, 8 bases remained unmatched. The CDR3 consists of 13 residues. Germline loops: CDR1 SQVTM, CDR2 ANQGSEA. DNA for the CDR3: TGCAGCGCCTCACGGGGACAGGCCACTGAAGCTTTCTTT. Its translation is CSASRGQATEAFF.

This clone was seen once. CDR3 protein: CASSLVTSGVSYNEQFF. In DNA form, the CDR3 reads TGTGCCAGCAGTTTAGTGACTAGCGGGGTCTCCTACAATGAGCAGTTCTTC. The rearrangement uses TRBV27 and TRBJ2-1; 11 nucleotides agree with TRBD2. V was clipped by 2 bases and J by 0 bases; unmatched bases: 3. CDR3 size: 17 residues. The germline CDR1 and CDR2 sequences are MNHEY and SMNVEV (reference sequence).

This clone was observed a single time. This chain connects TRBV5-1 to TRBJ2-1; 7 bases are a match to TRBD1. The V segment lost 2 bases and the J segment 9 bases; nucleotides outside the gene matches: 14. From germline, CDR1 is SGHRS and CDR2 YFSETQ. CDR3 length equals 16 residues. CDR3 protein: CASSFLPDRENSEQFF. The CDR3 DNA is TGCGCCAGCAGCTTTTTACCCGACAGGGAAAACAGTGAGCAGTTCTTC.